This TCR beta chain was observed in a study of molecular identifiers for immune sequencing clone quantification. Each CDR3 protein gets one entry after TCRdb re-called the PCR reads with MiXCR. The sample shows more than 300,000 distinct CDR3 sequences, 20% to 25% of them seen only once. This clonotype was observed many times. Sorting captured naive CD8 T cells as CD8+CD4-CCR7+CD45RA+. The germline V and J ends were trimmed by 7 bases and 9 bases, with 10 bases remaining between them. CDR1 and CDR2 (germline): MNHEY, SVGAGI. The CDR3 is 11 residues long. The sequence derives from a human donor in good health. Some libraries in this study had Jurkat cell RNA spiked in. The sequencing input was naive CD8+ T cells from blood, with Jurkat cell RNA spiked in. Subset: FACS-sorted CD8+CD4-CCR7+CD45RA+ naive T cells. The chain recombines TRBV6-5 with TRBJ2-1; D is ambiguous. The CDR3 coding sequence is TGTGCCAGCACCCAGCACGGTGAGCAGTTCTTC. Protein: CASTQHGEQFF.